Below, 32 T cell receptor beta chains from the same sample are listed, as sequenced in a study of OX40 agonist ivuxolimab in advanced cancers. The method was immunoSEQ multiplex PCR; TCRdb's version includes in-frame clones alone and lacks a portion of them. Seen here are 74,000 or so clones, 89% observed once, and the top ten hold roughly 10%. The specimen was CD4+ or CD8+ T cells sorted from blood, collected in a trial of the OX40 agonist ivuxolimab. Receptors were obtained from an adult with an advanced solid tumor such as melanoma, head and neck, liver or kidney cancer.

The gene calls are TRBV11-2 and TRBJ1-2; D gene ambiguous. V was shortened by 1 base and J by 5 bases, with 8 bases between the two germline ends. This CDR3 comprises 13 residues. The germline V gene encodes CDR1 SGHAT and CDR2 FQNNGV. The CDR3 region is CASSLGIEYGYTF. In nucleotides, the CDR3 is TGTGCCAGCAGCTTAGGGATTGAATATGGCTACACCTTC. The full variable domain, in which reference TRBV11-2 and TRBJ1-2 provide the parts outside the CDR3, is EAGVAQSPRYKIIEKRQSVAFWCNPISGHATLYWYQQILGQGPKLLIQFQNNGVVDDSQLPKDRFSAERLKGVDSTLKIQPAKLEDSAVYLCASSLGIEYGYTFGSGTRLTVV.

The chain couples TRBV27 to TRBJ1-4; TRBD1 agrees at 8 bases. V was clipped by 6 bases and J by 8 bases; unmatched bases: 5. The CDR3 has 13 residues. Germline CDR1 MNHEY, CDR2 SMNVEV (reference sequence). The CDR3 region has the DNA TGTGCCAGCAGACGGACAGGGTTAGAAAAACTGTTTTTT. Its translation: CASRRTGLEKLFF.

The CDR3 DNA sequence: TGTGCCAGCAGCCTCCGGCAAGGCCTCGCCCACTCTGGGGCCAACGTCCTGACTTTC. It codes for CASSLRQGLAHSGANVLTF. The chain links TRBV7-9 to TRBJ2-6; the D is unclear. CDR3 size: 19 residues. The germline gives CDR1 SEHNR, CDR2 FQNEAQ (reference sequence). Trimming removed 5 bases at V and 0 bases at J, with 20 bases between.

The rearrangement uses TRBV18 and TRBJ2-5, with D possibly matching TRBD2 (5 bases). There are 13 residues in the CDR3. The V and J ends lost 7 bases and 5 bases respectively, with 14 bases between them. Germline loops: CDR1 KGHSH, CDR2 LQKENI. CDR3 loop: CASCTGYTETQYF. The DNA of the CDR3 is TGTGCCAGCTGTACGGGGTACACGGAGACCCAGTACTTC.

The CDR3 region has the DNA TGTGCCAGCAGCTCTAGCGGAGACTCCTACAATGAGCAGTTCTTC. This codes for CASSSSGDSYNEQFF. The rearrangement links TRBV7-3 to TRBJ2-1; 7 nucleotides match TRBD2. The CDR3 is 15 amino acids. CDR1 is SGHTA and CDR2 is FQGTGA in the germline V gene. Unmatched junction bases numbered 3, after V lost 4 bases and J lost 0 bases.

This sequence joins TRBV10-3 and TRBJ2-7, with 7 bases that match TRBD2. The trim removed 4 bases at V and 5 bases at J, leaving 5 bases unmatched. This CDR3 is built from 13 residues. Germline V lookup: CDR1 ENHRY, CDR2 SYGVKD. The CDR3 DNA reads TGTGCCATCAGTGCGGGGACTAAGCACGAGCAGTACTTC. Residues: CAISAGTKHEQYF.

The rearrangement links TRBV5-1 to TRBJ2-2; D may be TRBD2 (6 bases). Germline lookup yields CDR1 SGHRS and CDR2 YFSETQ. Trimming took off 0 bases at V and 6 bases at J, with 6 bases between the two ends. The CDR3 contains 13 residues. CDR3 coding DNA: TGCGCCAGCAGCTTGGGGGAGGCCGGGGAGCTGTTTTTT. As protein: CASSLGEAGELFF.

V gene TRBV5-1 combines with J gene TRBJ2-1; 12 bases map to TRBD2. Germline lookup yields CDR1 SGHRS and CDR2 YFSETQ. The CDR3 sequence is 15 residues long. Trimming cost V 4 bases and J 8 bases; bases outside gene matches: 7. The CDR3 DNA follows: TGCGCCAGCAGCGGGGCTAGCGGGGGGGCCTATGAGCAGTTCTTC. Amino acid sequence: CASSGASGGAYEQFF.

The genes are TRBV5-8 and TRBJ1-6; D is perhaps TRBD1 (6 bases). Per the germline V gene, CDR1 is SGHTS and CDR2 is YDEGEE. The V end was cut by 2 bases, the J end by 7 bases, with 13 bases between. This CDR3 spans 15 amino acids. The CDR3 region has the DNA TGTGCCAGCAGCTTAGGGACAACTGGGAATTCACCCCTCCACTTT. Protein product: CASSLGTTGNSPLHF.

This chain connects TRBV4-1 to TRBJ2-1; possible D gene TRBD2, 5 bases. Trimming stripped 4 bases from V and 6 bases from J, with 10 bases between. CDR1 is MGHRA, CDR2 YSYEKL, per germline. This CDR3 has 13 amino acids. CDR3 bases: TGCGCCAGCAGCCCGGAACGGGGCAATGAGCAGTTCTTC. As protein: CASSPERGNEQFF.

J is TRBJ2-2 and V is TRBV7-2, with D perhaps TRBD2 (6 bases). Germline V gives CDR1 SGHTA, CDR2 FQGNSA. V lost 5 bases and J 3 bases, leaving 16 bases between the germline ends. The CDR3 has 16 amino acids. The CDR3 nucleotides read TGTGCCAGCAGCCTCCCTAGCGTGGGGTACACCGGGGAGCTGTTTTTT. Its translation is CASSLPSVGYTGELFF.

Notes on this clone: Other nucleotide sequences in the sample specify the same CDR3. The chain employs TRBV6-5 and TRBJ1-1; tentative D call: TRBD1 (6 bases). V lost 2 bases and J 8 bases, leaving 6 bases between the germline ends. Looked up from germline, CDR1 is MNHEY and CDR2 is SVGAGI. The CDR3 is 11 amino acids. In DNA, the CDR3 is TGTGCCAGCAGTTACGGACAGGAAGCTTTCTTT. It codes for CASSYGQEAFF.

The chain links TRBV2 to TRBJ1-3; D might be TRBD1 (5 bases). CDR3 length equals 18 residues. V was shortened by 2 bases and J by 2 bases, with 19 bases between the two germline ends. Germline V gene data show CDR1 as SNHLY and CDR2 as FYNNEI. The CDR3 DNA follows: TGTGCCAGCAGTGAACGGCGATTCGGGGGGTTCACTGGAAACACCATATATTTT. It specifies CASSERRFGGFTGNTIYF.

This clone was found a few times. The V call is TRBV18, the J call TRBJ1-2, with TRBD1 as a possible D gene (6 bases). Per the germline V gene, CDR1 is KGHSH and CDR2 is LQKENI. This CDR3 contains 15 residues. Trimming shortened V by 2 bases and J by 5 bases, and 15 bases separated the two germline ends. The CDR3: CASSPNHREGYGYTF. CDR3 DNA: TGTGCCAGCTCACCAAATCACAGGGAGGGGTATGGCTACACCTTC.

The V call is TRBV7-2, the J call TRBJ1-5, with a tentative D call TRBD1 (6 bases). V was clipped by 3 bases and J by 4 bases, with 13 bases between them. CDR1 and CDR2 (germline): SGHTA, FQGNSA. This CDR3 has 15 residues. The DNA of the CDR3 is TGTGCCAGCAGCTTGGGGACAAATCTAAATCAGCCCCAGCATTTT. This codes for CASSLGTNLNQPQHF.

The chain recombines TRBV27 with TRBJ1-6; tentative D call: TRBD1 (5 bases). V shed 4 bases and J shed 10 bases, with 14 bases lying between them. Germline V CDR1 and CDR2: MNHEY, SMNVEV (reference sequence). The CDR3 has 14 residues. CDR3 loop: CASSYNRGSSPLHF. In DNA form, the CDR3 reads TGTGCCAGCAGTTACAATAGGGGTAGCTCACCCCTCCACTTT.

The genes are TRBV5-1 and TRBJ1-6; D perhaps matches TRBD1 (6 bases). CDR3 length equals 15 residues. V lost 4 bases and J 12 bases, leaving 20 bases between the germline ends. Germline-derived CDR1 and CDR2 are SGHRS and YFSETQ. The CDR3 is CASSPRPSTGLPLHF. For the CDR3, the DNA is TGCGCCAGCAGCCCTCGACCATCTACAGGGTTACCCCTCCACTTT.

For this clone: Other DNA sequences of this sample code for an identical CDR3. The CDR3 sequence is CASSFTGGPGNTIYF. The CDR3 DNA is TGCGCCAGCAGCTTTACAGGGGGCCCTGGAAACACCATATATTTT. The V gene is TRBV5-1, the J gene TRBJ1-3; 9 bases match TRBD1. The germline V gene has CDR1 SGHRS and CDR2 YFSETQ. This CDR3 has 15 amino acids. V dropped 2 bases and J dropped 2; count of bases not matched to a gene: 2.

The V call is TRBV9, the J call TRBJ1-1; a weak D match, TRBD1 (6 bases). From germline, CDR1 is SGDLS and CDR2 YYNGEE. V was trimmed by 2 bases and J by 5 bases, leaving 10 bases between them. CDR3 length: 13 residues. The CDR3 loop is CASSVGGRTEAFF. In DNA form, the CDR3 reads TGTGCCAGCAGCGTGGGGGGCAGGACTGAAGCTTTCTTT.

This clone was recorded once. The V gene is TRBV9, the J gene TRBJ2-2; 9 bases align to TRBD1. The V gene's germline CDR1 is SGDLS and CDR2 YYNGEE. The CDR3 runs to 16 residues. V was pared by 4 bases and J by 4 bases, with 8 bases of the junction left unmatched. The CDR3 here is CASSPQGQGATGELFF. As DNA, the CDR3 is TGTGCCAGCAGCCCCCAGGGACAGGGCGCCACCGGGGAGCTGTTTTTT.

This clone has a handful of counts. The chain carries TRBV28 and TRBJ2-3; perhaps TRBD2 as D (5 bases). Per germline, CDR1 MDHEN and CDR2 SYDVKM. The germline V and J ends were trimmed by 6 bases and 2 bases, with 24 bases remaining between them. CDR3 length equals 18 residues. This CDR3 is CASSGKGSRATYTDTQYF. The CDR3 coding sequence is TGTGCCAGCAGCGGGAAGGGCTCACGAGCCACCTACACAGATACGCAGTATTTT.

This chain uses TRBV6-1 with TRBJ1-2; D gene unclear. The ends were cut back, 2 bases at V and 3 bases at J, with 13 bases in the middle. Germline loops: CDR1 MNHNS, CDR2 SASEGT. The CDR3 totals 15 residues. The DNA of the CDR3 is TGTGCCAGCAGTGAATGGGGTAGGGTAGACTATGGCTACACCTTC. Its translation: CASSEWGRVDYGYTF.

V gene TRBV6-5 combines with J gene TRBJ1-5; D unclear. The CDR3 extends over 15 amino acids. With 2 bases removed from V and 5 bases from J, the gap between germline ends came to 13 bases. Germline CDR1 is MNHEY and CDR2 is SVGAGI. As DNA, the CDR3 is TGTGCCAGCAGTTACCGGCCTTGGGGAGATCAGCCCCAGCATTTT. Translating it yields CASSYRPWGDQPQHF.

This chain joins TRBV5-6 and TRBJ1-4; D call uncertain. Deletions cut 5 bases from V and 8 bases from J, with 10 bases between. The germline CDR1 and CDR2 sequences are SGHDT and YYEEEE. The CDR3 runs to 12 residues. CDR3 sequence: CASSSLGEKLFF. CDR3 nucleotides: TGTGCCAGCAGTTCACTGGGGGAAAAACTGTTTTTT.

This chain connects TRBV9 to TRBJ2-5; tentative D call: TRBD2 (6 bases). Germline loops: CDR1 SGDLS, CDR2 YYNGEE. The CDR3 has 15 residues. The V gene lost 1 base and the J gene lost 1 base, with 11 bases spanning the gap. Here the CDR3 reads CASSVSGGTQETQYF. DNA of the CDR3: TGTGCCAGCAGCGTATCCGGGGGAACCCAAGAGACCCAGTACTTC.

In this sample, this clone turned up once. The chain joins TRBV5-1 to TRBJ2-7, with 11 nucleotides matching TRBD2. CDR3 length equals 14 residues. Germline V gene sequence: CDR1 SGHRS, CDR2 YFSETQ. Trimming at V came to 1 base and at J to 4 bases, leaving 1 base not matched to a gene. CDR3 loop: CASSLTSGRYEQYF. CDR3 in DNA: TGCGCCAGCAGCTTGACTAGCGGGAGATACGAGCAGTACTTC.

For this clone: The identical CDR3 is also encoded by other nucleotide sequences in the sample. The CDR3 DNA sequence: TGTGCCACCAGCAGGGACAGGGGTTACGAGCAGTACTTC. This encodes CATSRDRGYEQYF. The chain carries TRBV15 and TRBJ2-7; 9 bases map to TRBD1. The germline V gene has CDR1 LNHNV and CDR2 YYDKDF (reference sequence). The CDR3 sequence is 13 residues long. The junction had 1 base not matched to a gene; V was cut back by 3 bases and J by 4 bases.

A remark on this clone: Other DNA sequences in the sample encode the same CDR3. The J gene is TRBJ1-5, the V gene TRBV19; perhaps TRBD1 as D (5 bases). With 3 bases removed from V and 0 bases from J, the gap between germline ends came to 6 bases. Germline V gene data show CDR1 as LNHDA and CDR2 as SQIVND (reference sequence). CDR3 length equals 14 residues. For the CDR3, the DNA is TGTGCCAGTAGTATCAGGGATAGCAATCAGCCCCAGCATTTT. It encodes CASSIRDSNQPQHF.

This chain connects TRBV28 to TRBJ2-7; D is ambiguous. Trimming shortened V by 5 bases and J by 5 bases, and 19 bases separated the two germline ends. Germline V gene sequence: CDR1 MDHEN, CDR2 SYDVKM. The CDR3 length is 15 residues. CDR3 bases: TGTGCCAGCAGTCGCGTACTTGAGTTTTTCCACGAGCAGTACTTC. Its protein is CASSRVLEFFHEQYF.

As for this clone: At the DNA level, this CDR3 is encoded by other sequences in the same sample as well. CDR3 nucleotides: TGCGCCAGCAGCTTAGGTGGTGGAGAGACCCAGTACTTC. Translated, it gives CASSLGGGETQYF. The chain couples TRBV5-1 to TRBJ2-5; D unclear. Trimming took 2 bases from V and 4 from J, leaving 9 bases between them. The CDR3 covers 13 residues. Germline V gene lookup returns CDR1 SGHRS and CDR2 YFSETQ.

The chain uses TRBV4-1 and TRBJ1-3; D gene unclear. The germline CDR1 and CDR2 sequences are MGHRA and YSYEKL. The germline V and J ends were trimmed by 4 bases and 1 base, with 5 bases remaining between them. The CDR3 runs to 13 residues. As DNA, the CDR3 is TGCGCCAGCAGCCCCCCGTCTGGAAACACCATATATTTT. It encodes CASSPPSGNTIYF.

A single count supports this clone. The chain couples TRBV21-1 to TRBJ2-7; the D call in the table, TRBD1, was not verified against the DNA. TRBV21-1 is assigned pseudogene status. There are 15 residues in the CDR3. The CDR3 region is CASLRGRGPQHEQYF. DNA for the CDR3: TGTGCCAGCCTCAGGGGGCGGGGGCCCCAACACGAGCAGTACTTC.